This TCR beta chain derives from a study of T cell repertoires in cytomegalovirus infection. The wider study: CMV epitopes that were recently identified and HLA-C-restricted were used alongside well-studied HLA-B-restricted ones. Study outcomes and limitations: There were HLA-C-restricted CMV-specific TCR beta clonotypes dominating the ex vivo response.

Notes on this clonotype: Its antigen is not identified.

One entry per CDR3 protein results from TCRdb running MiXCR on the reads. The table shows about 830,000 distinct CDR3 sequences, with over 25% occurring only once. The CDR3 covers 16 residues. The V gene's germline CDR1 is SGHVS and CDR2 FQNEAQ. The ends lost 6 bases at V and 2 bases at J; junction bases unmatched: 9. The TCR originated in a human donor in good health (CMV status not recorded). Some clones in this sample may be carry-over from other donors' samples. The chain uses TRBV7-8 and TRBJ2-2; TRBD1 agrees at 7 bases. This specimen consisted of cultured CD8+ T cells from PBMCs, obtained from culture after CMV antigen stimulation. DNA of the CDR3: TGTGCCAGCAGGTCCCTAGACAGGGACAACACCGGGGAGCTGTTTTTT. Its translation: CASRSLDRDNTGELFF.